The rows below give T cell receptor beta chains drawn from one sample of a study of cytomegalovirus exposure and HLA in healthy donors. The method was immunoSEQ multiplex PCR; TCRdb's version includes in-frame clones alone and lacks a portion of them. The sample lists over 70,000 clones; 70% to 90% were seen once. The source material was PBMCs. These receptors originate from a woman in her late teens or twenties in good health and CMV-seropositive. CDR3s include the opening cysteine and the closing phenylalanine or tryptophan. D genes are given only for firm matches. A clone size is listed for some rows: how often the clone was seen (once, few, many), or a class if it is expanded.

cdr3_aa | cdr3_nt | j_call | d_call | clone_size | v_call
CASSPGTDTQYF | TGTGCCAGCAGCCCAGGCACAGATACGCAGTATTTT | TRBJ2-3 | - | - | TRBV7-2
CASSLTGGVYEQYF | TGTGCCAGCAGCTTGACAGGGGGGGTCTACGAGCAGTACTTC | TRBJ2-7 | TRBD1 | - | TRBV11-2
CASSVGSVGGGTYNEQFF | TGTGCCAGCAGCGTAGGATCCGTGGGGGGTGGGACCTACAATGAGCAGTTCTTC | TRBJ2-1 | - | - | TRBV9
CASSERSGATYNEQFF | TGTGCCAGCAGTGAACGTAGCGGGGCCACCTACAATGAGCAGTTCTTC | TRBJ2-1 | TRBD2 | - | TRBV6-1
CASSKGGWDEQYF | TGCGCCAGCTCTAAGGGGGGGTGGGACGAGCAGTACTTC | TRBJ2-7 | - | - | TRBV5-1
CASSSPLAGGRDRETQYF | TGTGCCAGCAGTTCCCCACTAGCGGGGGGCCGAGACCGAGAGACCCAGTACTTC | TRBJ2-5 | TRBD2 | - | TRBV2
CASTLRTGEDGYTF | TGTGCCAGCACCCTCCGGACAGGAGAGGATGGCTACACCTTC | TRBJ1-2 | TRBD1 | once | TRBV2
CASSPVTVSNYGYTF | TGTGCCAGCAGTCCAGTAACAGTCTCTAACTATGGCTACACCTTC | TRBJ1-2 | - | once | TRBV7-8
CASSPGGNTGELFF | TGTGCCAGCAGCCCGGGGGGGAACACCGGGGAGCTGTTTTTT | TRBJ2-2 | TRBD2 | - | TRBV5-4
CASSQGATDPNSPLHF | TGTGCCAGCAGCCAAGGTGCGACAGATCCTAATTCACCCCTCCACTTT | TRBJ1-6 | - | - | TRBV4-2
CASSLDGEKLFF | TGCGCCAGCAGCTTGGACGGTGAAAAACTGTTTTTT | TRBJ1-4 | - | - | TRBV5-1
CASSQATQGYYEQYF | TGCGCCAGCAGCCAAGCCACACAGGGGTACTACGAGCAGTACTTC | TRBJ2-7 | TRBD1 | - | TRBV4-3
CASSPGTSGAVEQFF | TGTGCCAGCAGTCCCGGGACTAGCGGGGCGGTTGAGCAGTTCTTC | TRBJ2-1 | TRBD2 | - | TRBV27
CASSPGGPPYTQYF | TGTGCCAGCAGTCCAGGGGGACCGCCTTACACGCAGTATTTT | TRBJ2-3 | TRBD1 | - | TRBV28
CASSLLQGKNTEAFF | TGTGCCAGCAGCTTGTTACAGGGTAAGAACACTGAAGCTTTCTTT | TRBJ1-1 | - | once | TRBV5-4
CASITEDRVDYGYTF | TGTGCCAGTATCACAGAGGACAGGGTGGACTATGGCTACACCTTC | TRBJ1-2 | TRBD1 | - | TRBV6-4
CASSPPGAGTEAFF | TGTGCCAGCTCACCACCAGGGGCTGGGACTGAAGCTTTCTTT | TRBJ1-1 | - | - | TRBV18
CASSSYLRAGGSLEYF | TGTGCCAGCAGTTCTTACCTTCGAGCGGGAGGGAGCTTAGAGTACTTC | TRBJ2-7 | TRBD2 | - | TRBV28
CASSPSSGGNEQFF | TGTGCCAGCTCACCATCTAGCGGGGGCAATGAGCAGTTCTTC | TRBJ2-1 | TRBD2 | - | TRBV18
CASSQEGAPNTGGQHF | TGCGCCAGCAGCCAGGAGGGAGCTCCCAATACCGGGGGTCAGCATTTT | TRBJ1-5 | - | - | TRBV4-1
CASRDWDRDSYEQYF | TGTGCCAGCAGGGACTGGGACAGGGATTCCTACGAGCAGTACTTC | TRBJ2-7 | TRBD1 | - | TRBV6-5
CASDRGFPYEQYF | TGTGCCAGTGATCGAGGGTTCCCCTACGAGCAGTACTTC | TRBJ2-7 | - | - | TRBV2
CASSLWRNGRVYNEQFF | TGTGCCAGCAGTTTATGGCGCAACGGGAGGGTATACAATGAGCAGTTCTTC | TRBJ2-1 | TRBD2 | - | TRBV28
CASSIDQGGWTEAFF | TGTGCCAGTAGTATAGATCAAGGGGGCTGGACTGAAGCTTTCTTT | TRBJ1-1 | TRBD1 | few | TRBV19
CASSYTGGDYEQYF | TGTGCCAGCAGTTACACGGGGGGAGATTACGAGCAGTACTTC | TRBJ2-7 | TRBD2 | - | TRBV6-6
CASSLVGTSNEQFF | TGCGCCAGCAGCTTGGTTGGGACTAGCAATGAGCAGTTCTTC | TRBJ2-1 | TRBD2 | - | TRBV5-1
CASSLPRGQETQYF | TGTGCCAGCAGCTTACCCCGAGGGCAAGAGACCCAGTACTTC | TRBJ2-5 | - | - | TRBV7-9
CASSQARGLDTGELFF | TGCGCCAGCAGCCAAGCAAGGGGGTTGGACACCGGGGAGCTGTTTTTT | TRBJ2-2 | - | - | TRBV4-1
CASSRTSGANTGELFF | TGTGCCAGCAGCCGAACTAGCGGAGCGAACACCGGGGAGCTGTTTTTT | TRBJ2-2 | TRBD2 | - | TRBV11-2
CASSGLYGTGIYEQYF | TGCGCCAGCAGCGGTTTATACGGGACAGGGATCTACGAGCAGTACTTC | TRBJ2-7 | TRBD1 | - | TRBV4-1
CASSLGAGWGITDTQYF | TGTGCCAGCAGCTTGGGTGCGGGGTGGGGGATCACAGATACGCAGTATTTT | TRBJ2-3 | - | - | TRBV5-6
CATSRDRGTTGELFF | TGTGCCACCAGCAGAGATCGGGGGACCACCGGGGAGCTGTTTTTT | TRBJ2-2 | - | - | TRBV15
CASSYLAGSSYNEQFF | TGTGCCAGCAGTTACCTGGCCGGGAGCTCCTACAATGAGCAGTTCTTC | TRBJ2-1 | - | once | TRBV6-6
CASSAAGGGGEKLFF | TGTGCCAGCAGCGCAGCTGGGGGGGGTGGAGAAAAACTGTTTTTT | TRBJ1-4 | - | - | TRBV7-8
CASRPRGFGEAFF | TGTGCCAGCAGGCCCAGGGGTTTCGGTGAAGCTTTCTTT | TRBJ1-1 | - | - | TRBV28
CASSQKGAQDTLGIYEQYF | TGCGCCAGCAGCCAAAAAGGGGCCCAAGACACTCTCGGAATCTACGAGCAGTACTTC | TRBJ2-7 | - | once | TRBV4-1
CASGLVVGQEAFEQFF | TGTGCTAGTGGTTTGGTAGTAGGACAGGAAGCCTTTGAGCAGTTCTTC | TRBJ2-1 | TRBD1 | - | TRBV12-5
CSVEVKGTRGEEQYF | TGCAGCGTTGAAGTTAAAGGGACTAGAGGAGAGGAGCAGTACTTC | TRBJ2-7 | TRBD2 | - | TRBV29-1
CASSQEGRTKETQYF | TGCGCCAGCAGCCAAGAAGGTCGGACAAAAGAGACCCAGTACTTC | TRBJ2-5 | - | - | TRBV4-1
CASSLLSSGAYNEQFF | TGTGCCAGCAGCTTGCTATCTTCCGGGGCCTACAATGAGCAGTTCTTC | TRBJ2-1 | - | - | TRBV5-6